The rows below give T cell receptor beta chains drawn from one sample of a study of OX40 agonist ivuxolimab in advanced cancers. Data came from immunoSEQ multiplex PCR; TCRdb stores just in-frame clones and leaves some out. Of about 150,000 clones listed, 85% to 95% are singletons. Source: CD4+ or CD8+ T cells sorted from blood, taken in a trial of the OX40 agonist ivuxolimab. The receptors derive from an adult with an advanced solid tumor such as melanoma, head and neck, liver or kidney cancer. Each CDR3 is given with its conserved first and last residue. The D gene is left open where the match is weak. Some rows have no size entry. The others give once, few or many, or a class for an expanded clone.

cdr3_length | clone_size | j_call | v_call | d_call | cdr3_nt | cdr3_aa
14 | . | TRBJ2-3 | TRBV11-3 | TRBD1 | TGTGCCAGCAGCCTGTACCGACAGGGAACTACGCAGTATTTT | CASSLYRQGTTQYF
14 | . | TRBJ2-1 | TRBV5-1 | . | TGCGCCAGCAGCTTCGGGACCAGGGGCAATGAGCAGTTCTTC | CASSFGTRGNEQFF
16 | . | TRBJ2-7 | TRBV7-6 | . | TGTGCCAGCAGCCCCCTCCCCGGCCTAGTAGGTCACGAGCAGTACTTC | CASSPLPGLVGHEQYF
11 | . | TRBJ1-1 | TRBV19 | . | TGTGCCAGTAGTATTTGGACTGAAGCTTTCTTT | CASSIWTEAFF
15 | . | TRBJ2-2 | TRBV9 | . | TGTGCCAGCAGCGTAGGCGGACGGAACACCGGGGAGCTGTTTTTT | CASSVGGRNTGELFF
13 | . | TRBJ2-5 | TRBV5-1 | . | TGCGCCAGCAGGAGAGATGTCCAAGAGACCCAGTACTTC | CASRRDVQETQYF
16 | . | TRBJ2-7 | TRBV7-8 | . | TGTGCCAGCAGCTTAGAAAGGTTTGGGCAAACCTACGAGCAGTACTTC | CASSLERFGQTYEQYF
20 | . | TRBJ2-3 | TRBV28 | TRBD1 | TGTGCCACCACTGGACAGGGACGTTGGTCGGCGGAAAAAAGCACAGATACGCAGTATTTT | CATTGQGRWSAEKSTDTQYF
16 | once | TRBJ1-5 | TRBV5-1 | . | TGCGCCAGCAGCTTGGAGCCGACAGGCTTCAATCAGCCCCAGCATTTT | CASSLEPTGFNQPQHF
20 | . | TRBJ2-2 | TRBV7-7 | TRBD1 | TGTGCCAGCAGCGCTACCCGGGACAGGGGATTCGTTGGGGACACCGGGGAGCTGTTTTTT | CASSATRDRGFVGDTGELFF
14 | . | TRBJ1-4 | TRBV4-3 | . | TGCGCCAGCAGCCGGGACACTAGTAATGAAAAACTGTTTTTT | CASSRDTSNEKLFF
16 | once | TRBJ2-3 | TRBV6-6 | . | TGTGCCAGCAGTTATCTGTCGGGAGTGAGCACAGATACGCAGTATTTT | CASSYLSGVSTDTQYF
14 | . | TRBJ1-2 | TRBV5-1 | . | TGCGCCAGCAGCTTGGGGGATGGGGCCTATGGCTACACCTTC | CASSLGDGAYGYTF
15 | . | TRBJ2-1 | TRBV7-2 | TRBD2 | TGTGCCAGCAGCCCCGGACTAGCGGGAGTTAATGAGCAGTTCTTC | CASSPGLAGVNEQFF
12 | . | TRBJ2-7 | TRBV6-5 | . | TGTGCCACCGAAGCAAACACCCCCGAGCAGTACTTC | CATEANTPEQYF
14 | once | TRBJ2-7 | TRBV19 | TRBD1 | TGTGCCAGTAGTAAGGGGACAGGACAATACGAGCAGTACTTC | CASSKGTGQYEQYF
16 | . | TRBJ2-5 | TRBV9 | . | TGTGCCAGCAGCGTAGGGAGGGACAGACCTCGGGAGACCCAGTACTTC | CASSVGRDRPRETQYF
15 | . | TRBJ1-2 | TRBV4-3 | . | TGCGCCAGCAGCGGAAGATCGGGGTTGGGCTATGGCTACACCTTC | CASSGRSGLGYGYTF
14 | once | TRBJ2-3 | TRBV10-3 | . | TGTGCCATCAGTGCGGGGGGCGGCACAGATACGCAGTATTTT | CAISAGGGTDTQYF
13 | . | TRBJ1-1 | TRBV18 | . | TGTGCCAGCGCGGACGGAATGAACACTGAAGCTTTCTTT | CASADGMNTEAFF
13 | once | TRBJ1-2 | TRBV5-6 | TRBD1 | TGTGCCAGCAGCGCCGACAGGGCTCATGGCTACACCTTC | CASSADRAHGYTF
15 | . | TRBJ2-7 | TRBV5-6 | . | TGTGCCAGCAGCTTGGCGGAGGGGCAGTACTACGAGCAGTACTTC | CASSLAEGQYYEQYF
16 | . | TRBJ2-1 | TRBV5-1 | TRBD2 | TGCGCCAGCAGCTTGATTAGCGGGAGGGCCGAAAATGAGCAGTTCTTC | CASSLISGRAENEQFF
17 | . | TRBJ2-6 | TRBV28 | . | TGTGCCAGCAGTTTATTAGGGGGACTAACGGGGGCCAACGTCCTGACTTTC | CASSLLGGLTGANVLTF
15 | . | TRBJ2-3 | TRBV5-6 | . | TGTGCCAGCAGCTGGGGGGCGGCTAGCACAGATACGCAGTATTTT | CASSWGAASTDTQYF